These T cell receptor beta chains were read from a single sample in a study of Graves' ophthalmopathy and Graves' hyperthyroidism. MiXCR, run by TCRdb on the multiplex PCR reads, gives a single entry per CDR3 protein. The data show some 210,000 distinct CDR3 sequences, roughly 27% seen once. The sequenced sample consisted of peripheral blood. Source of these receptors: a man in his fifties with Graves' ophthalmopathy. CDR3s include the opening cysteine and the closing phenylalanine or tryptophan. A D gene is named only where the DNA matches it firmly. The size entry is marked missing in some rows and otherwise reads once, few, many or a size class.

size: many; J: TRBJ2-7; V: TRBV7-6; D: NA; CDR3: CASSPDSPNYEQYF; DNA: TGTGCCAGCAGCCCAGATTCTCCTAACTACGAGCAGTACTTC
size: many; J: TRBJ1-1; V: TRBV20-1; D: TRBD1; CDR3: CSARCTGVHTEAFF; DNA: TGCAGTGCTAGATGTACAGGGGTTCACACTGAAGCTTTCTTT
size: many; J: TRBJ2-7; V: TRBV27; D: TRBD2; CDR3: CASSPLAGDGWYEQYF; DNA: TGTGCCAGCAGTCCTCTAGCGGGAGACGGTTGGTACGAGCAGTACTTC
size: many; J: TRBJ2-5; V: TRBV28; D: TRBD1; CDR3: CASSSGQGGVETQYF; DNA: TGTGCCAGCAGTTCGGGACAGGGAGGCGTGGAGACCCAGTACTTC
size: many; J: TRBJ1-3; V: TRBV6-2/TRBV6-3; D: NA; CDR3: CASTRDGSGNTIYF; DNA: TGTGCCAGCACCCGGGACGGCTCTGGAAACACCATATATTTT
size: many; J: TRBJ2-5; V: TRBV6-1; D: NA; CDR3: CASMARTGETQYF; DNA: TGTGCCAGCATGGCCAGAACAGGAGAGACCCAGTACTTC
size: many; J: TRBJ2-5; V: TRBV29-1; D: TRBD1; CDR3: CSVALRQGETQYF; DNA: TGCAGCGTTGCCCTTAGACAGGGGGAGACCCAGTACTTC
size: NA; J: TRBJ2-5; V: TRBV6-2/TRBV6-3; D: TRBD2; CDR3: CASSPGGTSGLQETQYF; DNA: TGTGCCAGCAGTCCCGGAGGGACTAGCGGACTCCAAGAGACCCAGTACTTC
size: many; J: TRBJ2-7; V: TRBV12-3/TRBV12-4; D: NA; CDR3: CASSPGSSEQYF; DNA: TGTGCCAGCAGCCCGGGGAGCAGCGAGCAGTACTTC
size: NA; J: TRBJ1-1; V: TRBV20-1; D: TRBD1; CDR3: CSADGGQGGTEAFF; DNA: TGCAGTGCCGACGGGGGGCAGGGGGGCACTGAAGCTTTCTTT
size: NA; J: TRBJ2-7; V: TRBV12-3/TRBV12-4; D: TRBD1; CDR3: CASSYEQGVYEQYF; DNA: TGTGCCAGCAGTTACGAACAGGGGGTGTACGAGCAGTACTTC
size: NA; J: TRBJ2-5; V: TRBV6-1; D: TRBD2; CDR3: CASTQVRDYPVETQYF; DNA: TGTGCCAGCACCCAGGTCCGGGACTATCCCGTGGAGACCCAGTACTTC
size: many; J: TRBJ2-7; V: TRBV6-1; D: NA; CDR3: CASSPGQRGSSYEQYF; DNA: TGTGCCAGCAGTCCGGGACAAAGGGGCAGCTCCTACGAGCAGTACTTC
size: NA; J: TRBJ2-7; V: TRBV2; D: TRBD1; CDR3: CASSEAQGVYYEQYF; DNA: TGTGCCAGCAGTGAAGCCCAGGGGGTATACTACGAGCAGTACTTC
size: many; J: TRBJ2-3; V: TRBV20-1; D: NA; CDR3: CSARRRGLVTDTQYF; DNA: TGCAGTGCTAGACGCAGGGGCTTGGTCACAGATACGCAGTATTTT
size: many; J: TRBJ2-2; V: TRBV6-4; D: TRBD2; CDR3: CASSPGTSGRAFNTGELFF; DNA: TGTGCCAGCAGCCCCGGGACTAGCGGGAGGGCCTTTAACACCGGGGAGCTGTTTTTT
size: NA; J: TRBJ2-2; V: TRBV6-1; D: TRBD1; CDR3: CASYPGTGLGELFF; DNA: TGTGCCAGCTATCCCGGGACAGGGTTAGGGGAGCTGTTTTTT
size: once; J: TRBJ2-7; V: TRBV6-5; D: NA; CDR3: CASSYLGFSYEQYF; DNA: TGTGCCAGCAGTTATTTAGGGTTCTCCTACGAGCAGTACTTC
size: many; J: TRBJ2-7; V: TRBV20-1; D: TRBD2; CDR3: CSARGTSGTYEQYF; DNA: TGCAGTGCTAGAGGGACTAGCGGGACTTACGAGCAGTACTTC
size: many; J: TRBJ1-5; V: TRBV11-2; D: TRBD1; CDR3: CASSLDPPTGVRRQPQHF; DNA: TGTGCCAGCAGCTTAGATCCCCCAACAGGGGTAAGGCGTCAGCCCCAGCATTTT
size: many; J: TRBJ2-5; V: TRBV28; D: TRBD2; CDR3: CASSPGTSGRQTQYF; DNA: TGTGCCAGCAGCCCCGGGACTAGCGGGAGGCAGACCCAGTACTTC
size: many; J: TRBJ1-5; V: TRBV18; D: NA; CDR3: CASSPQNQPQHF; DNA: TGTGCCAGCTCACCACAGAATCAGCCCCAGCATTTT
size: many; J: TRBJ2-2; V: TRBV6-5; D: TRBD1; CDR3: CASAGQGKTGELFF; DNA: TGTGCCAGCGCAGGACAGGGGAAAACCGGGGAGCTGTTTTTT
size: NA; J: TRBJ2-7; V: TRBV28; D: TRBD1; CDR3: CASSLQGQHYEQYF; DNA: TGTGCCAGCAGTCTACAGGGACAGCACTACGAGCAGTACTTC
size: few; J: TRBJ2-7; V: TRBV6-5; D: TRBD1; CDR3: CASRPGQNAYEQYF; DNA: TGTGCCAGCAGACCGGGACAGAACGCCTACGAGCAGTACTTC
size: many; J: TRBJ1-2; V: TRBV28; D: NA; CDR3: CASSLRQNIGYGYTF; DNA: TGTGCCAGCAGTTTACGACAGAACATTGGCTATGGCTACACCTTC
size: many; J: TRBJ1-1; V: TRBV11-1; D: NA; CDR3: CASSLARTTSAEAFF; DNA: TGTGCCAGCAGCTTAGCCCGGACAACTAGCGCTGAAGCTTTCTTT
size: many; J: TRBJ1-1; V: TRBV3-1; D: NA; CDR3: CASSQDSGVNTEAFF; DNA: TGTGCCAGCAGCCAAGATTCAGGAGTGAACACTGAAGCTTTCTTT
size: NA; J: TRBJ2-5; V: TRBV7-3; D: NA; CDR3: CASSLMHNTVQETQYF; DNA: TGTGCCAGCAGCTTAATGCATAACACAGTCCAAGAGACCCAGTACTTC
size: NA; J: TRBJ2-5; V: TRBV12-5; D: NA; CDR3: CASSGGAVETQYF; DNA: TGTGCTAGTTCCGGAGGGGCGGTTGAGACCCAGTACTTC
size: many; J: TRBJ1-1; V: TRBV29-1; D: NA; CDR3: CSGMRGAADTEAFF; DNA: TGCAGCGGGATGAGGGGGGCGGCGGACACTGAAGCTTTCTTT
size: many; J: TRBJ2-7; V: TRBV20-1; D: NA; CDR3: CSVPPLDILYEQYF; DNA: TGCAGTGTTCCACCACTGGACATCCTCTACGAGCAGTACTTC
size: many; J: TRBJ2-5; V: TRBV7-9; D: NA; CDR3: CASSLAARTAETQYF; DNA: TGTGCCAGCAGCTTAGCCGCGAGGACGGCAGAGACCCAGTACTTC
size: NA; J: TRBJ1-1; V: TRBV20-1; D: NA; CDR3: CSALTLQNTEAFF; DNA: TGCAGTGCCCTGACCCTGCAGAACACTGAAGCTTTCTTT
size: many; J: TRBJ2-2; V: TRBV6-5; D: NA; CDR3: CATGLDRSNTGELFF; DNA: TGTGCCACGGGTTTGGACAGATCGAACACCGGGGAGCTGTTTTTT
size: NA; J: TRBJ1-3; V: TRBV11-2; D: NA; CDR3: CASSLDPSRPSGNTIYF; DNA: TGTGCCAGCAGCTTAGATCCCAGCCGACCTTCTGGAAACACCATATATTTT
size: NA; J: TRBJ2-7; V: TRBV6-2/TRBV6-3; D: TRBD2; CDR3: CASISAGASSYEQYF; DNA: TGTGCCAGCATATCAGCGGGGGCCTCCTCCTACGAGCAGTACTTC
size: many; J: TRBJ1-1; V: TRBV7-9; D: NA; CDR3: CASSFLQGRTEAFF; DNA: TGTGCCAGCAGCTTCCTTCAGGGGCGGACTGAAGCTTTCTTT
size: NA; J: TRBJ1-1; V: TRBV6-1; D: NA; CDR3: CASSEEGEAFF; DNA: TGTGCCAGCAGTGAAGAGGGGGAAGCTTTCTTT
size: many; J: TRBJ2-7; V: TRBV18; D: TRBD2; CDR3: CASTTSAYEQYF; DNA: TGTGCCAGCACCACTAGCGCCTACGAGCAGTACTTC
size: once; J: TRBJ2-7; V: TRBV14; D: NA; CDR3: CASSQAGIRDEQYF; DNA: TGTGCCAGCAGCCAAGCGGGGATCCGGGACGAGCAGTACTTC
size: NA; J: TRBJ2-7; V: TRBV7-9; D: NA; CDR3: CASSLAGRGEQYF; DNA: TGTGCCAGCAGCTTAGCGGGCAGGGGCGAGCAGTACTTC
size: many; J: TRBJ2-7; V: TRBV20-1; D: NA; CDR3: CSARDRQDSYEQYF; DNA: TGCAGTGCTAGAGATCGACAGGACTCCTACGAGCAGTACTTC
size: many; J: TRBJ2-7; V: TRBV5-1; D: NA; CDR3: CASSETGRAYEQYF; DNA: TGCGCCAGCAGCGAGACAGGGAGGGCCTACGAGCAGTACTTC